The 30 T cell receptor beta chains given below trace back to one sample, sequenced in a study of regulatory T cells in long-lasting Graves disease (dated by TCRdb to the early 2020s). Libraries came from multiplex PCR. The sample was run on an Illumina HiSeq 4000. iRepertoire HTBI primers and Arm-PCR amplification of CDR3 regions were used to construct TCR beta libraries. TCRdb passed the public sequencing reads through fastp at Q25 and MiXCR, retaining productive beta sequences. Rows matching on CDR3 protein sequence are summarized as one entry with the most common DNA and genes. The sample contains under 350,000 distinct CDR3 sequences, 22% of them found a single time. Of the sample, just over 55% falls within the top ten clones. Sample time point, as interpreted from the label and publication: persistent/refractory GD, antithyroid drugs over 5 years with positive TRAb. RNA was extracted from PBMCs in TRIzol for both TCR sequencing and RNA sequencing.

Here the sequenced sample was peripheral blood mononuclear cells (PBMCs), taken when the disease was refractory, from a patient treated with antithyroid drugs. The receptors come from a female donor with Graves disease.

The chain recombines TRBV6-2 or TRBV6-3 with TRBJ2-1; D not certain. Between the trimmed V and J ends, which lost 4 bases and 5 bases, there was a span of 9 bases. This CDR3 has 13 amino acids. Germline V gene data show CDR1 as MNHEY and CDR2 as SVGEGT. In nucleotides, the CDR3 is TGTGCCAGCAGTTTTTCTAGGCACAATGAGCAGTTCTTC. Encoded protein: CASSFSRHNEQFF.

In its sample, this clonotype was seen many times. This chain links TRBV12-3 or TRBV12-4 with TRBJ1-4; 7 bases match TRBD1. The V gene end was trimmed by 3 bases and the J gene end by 4 bases; junction bases not matched to a gene: 2. The CDR3 covers 14 residues. The CDR3 nucleotides read TGTGCCAGCAGTTTGACAGGGTTTAATGAAAAACTGTTTTTT. Its protein product is CASSLTGFNEKLFF.

This clonotype has just a few counts. The gene calls are TRBV19 and TRBJ1-5; unclear D gene. V lost 10 bases and J 6 bases, leaving 13 bases between the germline ends. The CDR3 loop spans 12 amino acids. The germline V gene has CDR1 LNHDA and CDR2 SQIVND (reference sequence). The CDR3 DNA follows: TGTGCCACTAAAGAGCCCGGTCAGCCCCAGCATTTT. Translated, it gives CATKEPGQPQHF.

This clonotype occurred a few times. The rearrangement joins TRBV6-1 to TRBJ2-7; TRBD2 aligns across 12 bases. V lost 4 bases to trimming and J lost 3 bases; unmatched junction nucleotides: 1. The CDR3 loop spans 14 amino acids. Germline CDR1 is MNHNS and CDR2 is SASEGT. CDR3 DNA sequence: TGTGCCAGCAGTGTACTAGCGGGAGGCTACGAGCAGTACTTC. Encoded protein: CASSVLAGGYEQYF.

This clonotype occurred a few times. The chain is built from TRBV7-9 and TRBJ1-6; weak D call: TRBD1 (5 bases). CDR3 length: 13 residues. Deletions cut 2 bases from V and 10 bases from J, with 9 bases between. Per the germline V gene, CDR1 is SEHNR and CDR2 is FQNEAQ (reference sequence). The CDR3 loop reads CASSLQGDSPLHF. CDR3 nucleotide sequence: TGTGCCAGCAGCTTACAGGGAGACTCACCCCTCCACTTT. Combining the CDR3 with reference TRBV7-9 and TRBJ1-6 gives the whole variable domain DTGVSQNPRHKITKRGQNVTFRCDPISEHNRLYWYRQTLGQGPEFLTYFQNEAQLEKSRLLSDRFSAERPKGSFSTLEIQRTEQGDSAMYLCASSLQGDSPLHFGNGTRLTVT.

This clonotype was recorded a few times. The V gene is TRBV9, the J gene TRBJ1-2, with D unresolved. The germline V gene encodes CDR1 SGDLS and CDR2 YYNGEE. Trimming shortened V by 0 bases and J by 0 bases, and 9 bases separated the two germline ends. The CDR3 runs 15 residues. In nucleotides, the CDR3 is TGTGCCAGCAGCGTAGAGGCGGGAACTAACTATGGCTACACCTTC. It encodes CASSVEAGTNYGYTF.

As concerns this clonotype: A much bigger clone sits one base away, suggesting this may be a read error. The chain links TRBV7-2 to TRBJ2-6; 16 bases line up with TRBD2. Germline V lookup: CDR1 SGHTA, CDR2 FQGNSA. This CDR3 contains 16 residues. V was pared by 5 bases and J by 13 bases, with 8 bases of the junction left unmatched. CDR3 in amino acids: CASSRGLAGGTRVLTF. CDR3 nucleotide sequence: TGTGCCAGCAGCAGGGGACTAGCGGGAGGGACCAGGGTCCTGACTTTC.

Here the CDR3 reads CASSPSYVSYEQYF. Written as DNA, the CDR3 is TGTGCCAGCAGCCCGAGCTACGTCTCCTACGAGCAGTACTTC. This sequence joins TRBV6-1 and TRBJ2-7; D call uncertain. The ends were cut back, 6 bases at V and 0 bases at J, with 12 bases in the middle. The CDR3 runs 14 residues. Germline-derived CDR1 and CDR2 are MNHNS and SASEGT.

At least ten counts were recorded for this clonotype. This chain connects TRBV20-1 to TRBJ1-1; 7 bases line up with TRBD1. The V and J ends lost 6 bases and 0 bases, in that order; junction bases with no gene match: 13. Germline CDR1 is DFQATT and CDR2 is SNEGSKA (reference sequence). The CDR3 extends over 16 amino acids. As DNA, the CDR3 is TGCAGTGCCCAAAAACCCGGGACAGACTTGAACACTGAAGCTTTCTTT. Protein product: CSAQKPGTDLNTEAFF.

In its sample, this clonotype was seen once. One junction end does not reproduce the germline sequence, and a read error may be involved. This chain uses TRBV6-1 with TRBJ2-4; D possibly corresponds to TRBD2 (5 bases). Germline CDR1 reads MNHNS; CDR2 reads SASEGT. This CDR3 spans 14 amino acids. CDR3 nucleotide sequence: TGTGCCAGCAGTCCAATCCTAGCCAAAAACGTTCAGTACTTC. It encodes CASSPILAKNVQYF.

Of note for this clonotype: Since a much larger clone is just one base distant, this may be a read error. This CDR3 is CASSPRDVNTEAFF. In DNA form, the CDR3 reads TGTGCCAGTAGTCCCAGGGACGTGAACACTGAAGCTTTCTTT. The chain carries TRBV19 and TRBJ1-1; possible D gene TRBD1, 5 bases. This CDR3 has 14 amino acids. Germline loops: CDR1 LNHDA, CDR2 SQIVND (reference sequence). V shed 5 bases and J shed 0 bases, with 10 bases lying between them.

There are many counts of this clonotype. The rearrangement links TRBV29-1 to TRBJ2-7, with D tentatively TRBD2 (7 bases). The V gene lost 4 bases and the J gene lost 7 bases, with 17 bases spanning the gap. Germline V gene lookup returns CDR1 SQVTM and CDR2 ANQGSEA. There are 13 residues in the CDR3. In nucleotides, the CDR3 is TGCAGCGTTGTAGGGGGGGGAACTACGGAGCAGTACTTC. As protein: CSVVGGGTTEQYF.

This clonotype was detected many times. The CDR3 DNA reads TGTGCCAGCAGCTCCGGACGGACCTATGGCTACACCTTC. Residues: CASSSGRTYGYTF. The chain is built from TRBV6-1 and TRBJ1-2; D is uncertain. CDR3 length equals 13 residues. V lost 6 bases and J lost 4, with 12 bases in between. Per the germline V gene, CDR1 is MNHNS and CDR2 is SASEGT.

This clonotype was counted at least ten times. V usage is TRBV28 and J usage is TRBJ2-5, with D maybe TRBD2 (5 bases). The germline V and J ends were trimmed by 4 bases and 5 bases, with 20 bases remaining between them. Germline values: CDR1 MDHEN, CDR2 SYDVKM. The CDR3 extends over 16 amino acids. The CDR3 is CASSSLIREISETQYF. In DNA, the CDR3 is TGTGCCAGCAGTTCCCTAATACGGGAAATTTCGGAGACCCAGTACTTC.

CDR3 region: CASGDNSRSGANVLTF. DNA for the CDR3: TGCGCCAGCGGGGACAACTCCCGCTCTGGGGCCAACGTCCTGACTTTC. V and J are TRBV5-1 and TRBJ2-6, with D tentatively TRBD1 (6 bases). V lost 7 bases and J 0 bases, leaving 14 bases between the germline ends. This CDR3 spans 16 amino acids. CDR1 SGHRS and CDR2 YFSETQ come from the germline V gene. Together with reference TRBV5-1 and TRBJ2-6, the CDR3 gives the full variable domain: KAGVTQTPRYLIKTRGQQVTLSCSPISGHRSVSWYQQTPGQGLQFLFEYFSETQRNKGNFPGRFSGRQFSNSRSEMNVSTLELGDSALYLCASGDNSRSGANVLTFGAGSRLTVL.

Many counts were recorded for this clonotype. This chain uses TRBV19 with TRBJ1-2, with 10 nucleotides matching TRBD1. Germline V gene data show CDR1 as LNHDA and CDR2 as SQIVND (reference sequence). With V trimmed by 7 bases and J by 7 bases, 12 bases remained unmatched. This CDR3 has 15 amino acids. CDR3 DNA sequence: TGTGCCAGTACGGGACTGGGACAGGGGAGGGGTGGCTACACCTTC. Translated, it gives CASTGLGQGRGGYTF.

This sequence joins TRBV16 and TRBJ1-1; no definite D call. Germline CDR1 KGHSY, CDR2 FQNENV. V dropped 5 bases and J dropped 1 base, with 11 bases sitting between them. The CDR3 covers 14 residues. The CDR3 DNA is TGTGCCAGCAGCTCCGCTGTAGGGAACACTGAAGCTTTCTTT. This translates into CASSSAVGNTEAFF.

The V gene is TRBV10-3, the J gene TRBJ1-3; D not resolved. The CDR3 is 17 residues long. The V gene's germline CDR1 is ENHRY and CDR2 SYGVKD. Between the trimmed V and J ends, which lost 7 bases and 6 bases, there was a span of 25 bases. The CDR3 region has the DNA TGTGCCATCATGAAAGGCGGAGAGGGAACTGGGGAAAACACCATATATTTT. Residues: CAIMKGGEGTGENTIYF.

The chain couples TRBV7-9 to TRBJ1-5, with D hard to call. Germline CDR1 reads SEHNR; CDR2 reads FQNEAQ (reference sequence). The CDR3 contains 18 residues. V dropped 1 base and J dropped 0 bases, with 16 bases sitting between them. This CDR3 is CASSLGGPDVYSNQPQHF. DNA of the CDR3: TGTGCCAGCAGCTTAGGTGGGCCGGACGTCTATAGCAATCAGCCCCAGCATTTT.

This sequence joins TRBV2 and TRBJ1-6; D possibly corresponds to TRBD1 (5 bases). The CDR3 extends over 15 amino acids. Germline V gives CDR1 SNHLY, CDR2 FYNNEI. V was shortened by 7 bases and J by 0 bases, with 10 bases between the two germline ends. For the CDR3, the DNA is TGTGCCAGCACCTGGGGGAGCTCCTATAATTCACCCCTCCACTTT. Translation gives CASTWGSSYNSPLHF.

The table lists this clonotype with a few counts. This rearrangement joins TRBV7-2 to TRBJ2-4, with TRBD2 matching 9 bases. This CDR3 is 16 amino acids long. In germline, CDR1 is SGHTA, CDR2 FQGNSA. V lost 6 bases, J lost 4 bases, and 10 bases stayed unmatched. DNA of the CDR3: TGTGCCAGCAGTTTTTCGACTAGCGGAATTAAAAACATTCAGTACTTC. Encoded protein: CASSFSTSGIKNIQYF.

This clonotype was observed at least ten times. J is TRBJ2-7 and V is TRBV12-3 or TRBV12-4; the D is unclear. This CDR3 comprises 13 residues. The V end lost 3 bases, the J end lost 6 bases, and 12 bases lay between the germline ends. In DNA form, the CDR3 reads TGTGCCAGCAGTTTTCAGGTTGGCAGCGAGCAGTACTTC. Residues: CASSFQVGSEQYF.

As concerns this clonotype: This clone may be a read error of a much larger clone one base away. The chain carries TRBV29-1 and TRBJ2-5, with 7 bases that match TRBD2. This CDR3 has 15 amino acids. The germline V gene encodes CDR1 SQVTM and CDR2 ANQGSEA. CDR3 residues: CSVEDRRLATEAQYF. The CDR3 DNA sequence: TGCAGCGTTGAAGATAGGCGACTAGCTACAGAGGCCCAGTACTTC.

This clonotype was counted a few times. V gene TRBV12-3 or TRBV12-4 combines with J gene TRBJ2-1; the match to TRBD2 covers 7 bases. V trimming: 6 bases; J trimming: 3 bases; junction bases outside the gene matches: 8. The CDR3 covers 15 residues. CDR3 protein: CASRSTSSFYNEQFF. The CDR3 DNA sequence: TGTGCCAGCAGATCGACTAGCAGCTTCTACAATGAGCAGTTCTTC.

This clonotype turned up a few times. The chain joins TRBV19 to TRBJ1-5; 7 nucleotides agree with TRBD1. With 6 bases clipped from V and 9 bases from J, the junction kept 11 bases outside the gene matches. CDR3 length equals 14 residues. Germline V gene sequence: CDR1 LNHDA, CDR2 SQIVND (reference sequence). The CDR3 DNA follows: TGTGCCAGTAGCTCGGGACAGCCCCTTGGGCCCCAGCATTTT. Protein: CASSSGQPLGPQHF.

The rearrangement joins TRBV5-6 to TRBJ1-1; D is possibly TRBD1 (5 bases). Germline V lookup: CDR1 SGHDT, CDR2 YYEEEE. Trimming took 4 bases from V and 1 from J, leaving 14 bases between them. This CDR3 spans 15 amino acids. This CDR3 reads CASSKRQYGNTEAFF. The CDR3 DNA reads as TGTGCCAGCAGCAAACGACAGTACGGGAACACTGAAGCTTTCTTT.

The chain links TRBV18 to TRBJ1-1; D is uncertain. V lost 2 bases, J lost 0 bases, and 10 bases lay in between. The CDR3 is made up of 15 amino acids. Germline CDR1 reads KGHSH; CDR2 reads LQKENI. Here the CDR3 reads CASSPGPGLNTEAFF. The CDR3 coding sequence is TGTGCCAGCTCACCAGGTCCCGGGCTGAACACTGAAGCTTTCTTT.

This clonotype has a count of ten or more. The chain has TRBV27 and TRBJ1-2; no clear D. This CDR3 has 14 residues. Per the germline V gene, CDR1 is MNHEY and CDR2 is SMNVEV (reference sequence). Trimming removed 5 bases at V and 0 bases at J, with 10 bases between. CDR3 coding DNA: TGTGCCAGCAGTCCCCCCGGGACTAACTATGGCTACACCTTC. The encoded protein is CASSPPGTNYGYTF.

This clonotype was detected only once. The chain joins TRBV30 to TRBJ1-5, with D unclear. V lost 1 base and J lost 5, with 9 bases in between. CDR1 GTSNPN and CDR2 SVGIG come from the germline V gene (reference sequence). The CDR3 sequence is 13 residues long. In DNA form, the CDR3 reads TGTGCCTGGAGTGACAGTATAGATCAGCCCCAGCATTTT. Translated, it gives CAWSDSIDQPQHF. The full variable domain, in which reference TRBV30 and TRBJ1-5 provide the parts outside the CDR3, is SQTIHQWPATLVQPVGSPLSLECTVEGTSNPNLYWYRQAAGRGLQLLFYSVGIGQISSEVPQNLSASRPQDRQFILSSKKLLLSDSGFYLCAWSDSIDQPQHFGDGTRLSIL.

The CDR3 is CASGWGFTGELFF. DNA for the CDR3: TGTGCTAGTGGTTGGGGATTCACCGGGGAGCTGTTTTTT. The chain has TRBV12-5 and TRBJ2-2; no clear D gene. V was clipped by 4 bases and J by 4 bases, with 7 bases between them. The CDR3 totals 13 residues. The V gene's germline CDR1 is LGHNT and CDR2 FRNRAP.